The T cell receptor (beta chain) under discussion was sequenced for a study of identical twins. Findings and limits, study-wide: The models gave estimates that fell short of the out-of-frame TCR alpha sharing seen in monozygotic twins. Reduced insertions were recorded for abundant cord blood beta clonotypes, with no such pattern in memory repertoires. Analyses of zero insertions could be partly confounded by invariant MAIT and iNKT cells.

Germline V gene sequence: CDR1 SGHVT, CDR2 SQSDAQ. V was clipped by 0 bases and J by 5 bases; unmatched bases: 14. The CDR3 totals 18 residues. MiXCR was run by TCRdb on the 5' RACE reads, yielding one entry per CDR3 protein. The sample holds about 730,000 distinct CDR3 sequences, approximately 22% seen once. This clonotype was counted a few times. The antigen is undetermined. This sample was also put to use in a study of T cells expressing NK-cell markers. That report notes: The study drew TCR beta repertoires from sorted CD3+CD56+NKG2C+, CD3+CD56+NKG2C- and CD3+CD56-NKG2C+ T cells.

The receptor was isolated from a young woman in good health. The rearrangement links TRBV7-4 to TRBJ2-7; 9 bases line up with TRBD2. Sample: PBMCs. CDR3 loop: CASSLALRGSGSIHEQYF. The CDR3 nucleotides are TGTGCCAGCAGCTTAGCGCTAAGGGGTAGCGGGAGTATCCACGAGCAGTACTTC.